This TCR beta chain stems from a study of T cell responses to AZD1222 COVID-19 vaccine. Measured with immunoSEQ multiplex PCR; TCRdb has only the in-frame clones, and not every one. The sample carries about 46,000 clones, roughly 90% recorded once. Whole-study findings and limits: Baseline seropositivity occurred in only a handful of AZD1222 recipients. In a largely white British group with more females than males, clonal diversity was possibly underestimated. The study found Spike-specific TCR breadth and depth rose after two AZD1222 doses. Only after the peak T cell response were repertoires sampled.

About this clone itself: Its antigen is unknown.

V was pared by 4 bases and J by 1 base, with 11 bases between. Germline values: CDR1 ENHRY, CDR2 SYGVKD. The CDR3 spans 14 residues. V usage is TRBV10-3 and J usage is TRBJ2-7; a weak D match, TRBD2 (7 bases). Sequencing used peripheral blood, obtained 28 days after the second AZD1222 dose. This receptor was identified in an adult who received the AZD1222 COVID-19 vaccine. The CDR3 nucleotides read TGTGCCATCAGTGTCGGGGGGCAGTCCTACGAGCAGTACTTC. Residues: CAISVGGQSYEQYF.